Listed below are T cell receptor beta chains from one sample, sequenced in a study of CD4+ T cells in melanoma. Produced via immunoSEQ multiplex PCR; TCRdb's table is partial and in-frame only. Seen here are roughly 60,000 clones, approximately 74% observed once, and the top ten hold 4.5% to 6%. Sample: tumor tissue. The receptors originated from a human donor with melanoma. Each CDR3 is given with its conserved first and last residue. The D gene is left open where the match is weak.

>TRBV5-8|-
CASSLGVVGTEAFF
>TRBV14|TRBD1
CASSQVGQLSGGYTF
>TRBV27|-
CASSLTLPTYEQYF
>TRBV5-1|TRBD1
CASSPGDRPGNTIYF
>TRBV5-6|-
CASTIVGGEEKLFF
>TRBV19|TRBD2
CASRLTSGVYEQYF
>TRBV2|-
CASSRAGTTLVNYGYTF
>TRBV5-8|-
CASSLEHSSSYNEQFF
>TRBV11-3|-
CASNPNGEQYF
>TRBV30|-
CAWSARVDYGYTF
>TRBV5-4|-
CASSLVGGNTEAFF